The present T cell receptor beta chain was sequenced within a study of OX40 agonist ivuxolimab in advanced cancers. Whole-study results and caveats: CD4+ and CD8+ blood T cells expanded clonally by week 6 at 0.1 to 3.0 mg/kg.

Repertoires were generated with immunoSEQ multiplex PCR, while TCRdb's copy carries only in-frame clones and drops some. The top ten hold approximately 1% of the sample, which has tens of thousands of clones, 70% to 90% seen once. A remark on this clone: Its target is unknown.

The CDR3 has 15 amino acids. The clonotype comes from an adult with an advanced solid tumor such as melanoma, head and neck, liver or kidney cancer. The sample here was CD4+ or CD8+ T cells sorted from blood, taken in a trial of the OX40 agonist ivuxolimab. The V and J genes are TRBV21-1 and TRBJ2-7. TRBV21-1 is classified as a pseudogene. DNA of the CDR3: TGTGCCAGCAGCTTGAAGCTCCCCCCAGCCTACGAGCAGTACTTC. Its translation is CASSLKLPPAYEQYF.